This TCR beta chain was identified during a study of cytomegalovirus exposure and HLA in healthy donors. This CDR3 region has 13 residues. Trimming took off 3 bases at V and 0 bases at J, with 4 bases between the two ends. The germline CDR1 and CDR2 sequences are WSHSY and SAAADI. Researchers ran the PCR with 60 Vbeta and 13 Jbeta primers. The repertoire was sequenced with immunoSEQ multiplex PCR; TCRdb's copy has only in-frame clones and lacks some. Of approximately 150,000 clones listed, around three quarters are singletons. The sequencing sample was made of PBMCs. The chain combines TRBV10-2 with TRBJ2-3; D not certain. This TCR was recovered from a woman in her 40s in good health and CMV-seronegative. CDR3 residues: CASSDPSTDTQYF. The CDR3, as DNA: TGCGCCAGCAGTGACCCGAGCACAGATACGCAGTATTTT.